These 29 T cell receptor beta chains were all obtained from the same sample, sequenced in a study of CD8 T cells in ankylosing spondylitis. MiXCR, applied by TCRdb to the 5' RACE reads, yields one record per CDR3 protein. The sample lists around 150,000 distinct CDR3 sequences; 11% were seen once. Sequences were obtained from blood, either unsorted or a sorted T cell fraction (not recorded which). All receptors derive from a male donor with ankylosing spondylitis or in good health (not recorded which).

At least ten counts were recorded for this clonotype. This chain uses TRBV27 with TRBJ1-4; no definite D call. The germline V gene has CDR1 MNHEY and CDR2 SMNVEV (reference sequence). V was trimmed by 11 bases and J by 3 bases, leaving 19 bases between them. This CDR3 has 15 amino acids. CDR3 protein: CASSLTGGANEKLFF. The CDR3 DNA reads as TGTGCCTCCAGTTTGACGGGTGGGGCTAATGAAAAACTGTTTTTT.

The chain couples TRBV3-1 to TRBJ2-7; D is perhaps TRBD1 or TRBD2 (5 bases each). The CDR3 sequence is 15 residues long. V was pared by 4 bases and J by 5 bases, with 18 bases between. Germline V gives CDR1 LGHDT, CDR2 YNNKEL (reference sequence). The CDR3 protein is CASSPSREISHEQYF. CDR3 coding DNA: TGTGCCAGCAGCCCCAGCAGGGAGATATCACACGAGCAGTACTTC.

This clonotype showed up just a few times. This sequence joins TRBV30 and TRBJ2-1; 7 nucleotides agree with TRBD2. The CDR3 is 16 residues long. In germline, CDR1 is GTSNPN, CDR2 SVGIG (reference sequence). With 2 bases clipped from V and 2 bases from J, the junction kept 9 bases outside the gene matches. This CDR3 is CAWSTGPRGAYNEQFF. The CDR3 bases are TGTGCCTGGAGTACCGGGCCTCGGGGGGCCTACAATGAGCAGTTCTTC.

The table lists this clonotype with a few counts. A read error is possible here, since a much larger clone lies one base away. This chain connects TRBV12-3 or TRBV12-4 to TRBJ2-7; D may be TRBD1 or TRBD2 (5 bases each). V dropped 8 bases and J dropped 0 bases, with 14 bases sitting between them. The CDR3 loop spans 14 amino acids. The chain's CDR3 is CASAPRDRSYEQYF. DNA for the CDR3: TGTGCCAGCGCCCCCCGGGACCGCTCCTACGAGCAGTACTTC.

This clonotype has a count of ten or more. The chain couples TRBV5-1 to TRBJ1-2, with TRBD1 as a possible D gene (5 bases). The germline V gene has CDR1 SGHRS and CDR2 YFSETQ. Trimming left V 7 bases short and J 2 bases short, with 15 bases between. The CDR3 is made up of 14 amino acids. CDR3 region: CASFGGGENYGYTF. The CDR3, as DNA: TGCGCCAGCTTCGGCGGGGGGGAGAACTATGGCTACACCTTC. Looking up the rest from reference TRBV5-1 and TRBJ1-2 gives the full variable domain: KAGVTQTPRYLIKTRGQQVTLSCSPISGHRSVSWYQQTPGQGLQFLFEYFSETQRNKGNFPGRFSGRQFSNSRSEMNVSTLELGDSALYLCASFGGGENYGYTFGSGTRLTVV.

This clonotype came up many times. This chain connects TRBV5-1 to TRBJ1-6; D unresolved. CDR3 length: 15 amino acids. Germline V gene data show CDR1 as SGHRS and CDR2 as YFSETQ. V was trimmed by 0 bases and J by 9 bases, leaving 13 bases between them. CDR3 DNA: TGCGCCAGCAGCTTGGAGGAGGGTCGCACTTCACCCCTCCACTTT. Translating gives CASSLEEGRTSPLHF.

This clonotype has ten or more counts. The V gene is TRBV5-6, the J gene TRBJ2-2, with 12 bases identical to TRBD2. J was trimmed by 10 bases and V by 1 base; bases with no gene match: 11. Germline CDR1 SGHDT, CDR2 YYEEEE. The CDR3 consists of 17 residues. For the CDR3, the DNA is TGTGCCAGCAGCTTGAAGGGACTAGCGGGTTTGGTCCAGGAGCTGTTTTTT. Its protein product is CASSLKGLAGLVQELFF.

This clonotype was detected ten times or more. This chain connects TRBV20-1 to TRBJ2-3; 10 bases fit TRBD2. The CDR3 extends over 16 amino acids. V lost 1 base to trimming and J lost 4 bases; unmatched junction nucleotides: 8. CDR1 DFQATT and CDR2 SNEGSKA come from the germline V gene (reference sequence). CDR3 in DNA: TGCAGTGCTAGAGGGCAGGAGCGGGGGGGCTCAGATACGCAGTATTTT. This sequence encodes CSARGQERGGSDTQYF.

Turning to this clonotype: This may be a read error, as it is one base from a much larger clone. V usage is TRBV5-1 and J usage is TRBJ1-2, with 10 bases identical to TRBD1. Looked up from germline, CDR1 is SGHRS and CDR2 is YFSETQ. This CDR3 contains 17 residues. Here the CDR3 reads CANSLETGGLANYGYTF. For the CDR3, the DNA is TGCGCCAACAGCTTGGAGACAGGGGGCTTAGCTAACTATGGCTACACCTTC. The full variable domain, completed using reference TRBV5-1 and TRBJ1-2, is KAGVTQTPRYLIKTRGQQVTLSCSPISGHRSVSWYQQTPGQGLQFLFEYFSETQRNKGNFPGRFSGRQFSNSRSEMNVSTLELGDSALYLCANSLETGGLANYGYTFGSGTRLTVV.

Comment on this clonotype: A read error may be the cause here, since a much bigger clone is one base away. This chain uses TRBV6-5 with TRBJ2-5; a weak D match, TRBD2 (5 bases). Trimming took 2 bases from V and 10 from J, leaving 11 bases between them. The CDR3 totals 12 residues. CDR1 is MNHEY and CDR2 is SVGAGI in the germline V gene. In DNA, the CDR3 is TGTGCCAGCAGTTACGGACCCGGGGTCCAGTACTTC. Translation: CASSYGPGVQYF.

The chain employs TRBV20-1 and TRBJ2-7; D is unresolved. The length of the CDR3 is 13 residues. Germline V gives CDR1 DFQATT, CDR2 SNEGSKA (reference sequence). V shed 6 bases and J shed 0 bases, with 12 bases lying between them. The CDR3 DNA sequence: TGCAGTGCCCCGACTTCGAGCTCCTACGAGCAGTACTTC. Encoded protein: CSAPTSSSYEQYF.

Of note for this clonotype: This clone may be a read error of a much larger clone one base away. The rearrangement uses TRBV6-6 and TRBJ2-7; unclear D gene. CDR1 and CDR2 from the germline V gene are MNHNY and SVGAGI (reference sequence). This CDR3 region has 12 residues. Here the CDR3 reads CAGSYALTEQYF. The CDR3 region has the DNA TGTGCCGGCAGTTACGCACTTACCGAGCAGTACTTC.

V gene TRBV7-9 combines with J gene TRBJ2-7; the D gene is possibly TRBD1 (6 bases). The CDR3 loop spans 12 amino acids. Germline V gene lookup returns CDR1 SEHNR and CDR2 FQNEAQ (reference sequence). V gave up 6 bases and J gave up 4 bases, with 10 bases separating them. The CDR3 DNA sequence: TGTGCCAGCAGGTCGACAGGATACGAGCAGTACTTC. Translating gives CASRSTGYEQYF.

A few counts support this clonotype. The CDR3 nucleotides read TGTGCCAGCAGTTACTCCTTAGACAGCACAGATACGCAGTATTTT. It translates to CASSYSLDSTDTQYF. The V gene is TRBV6-5, the J gene TRBJ2-3; no firm D call. From germline, CDR1 is MNHEY and CDR2 SVGAGI. The CDR3 is 15 amino acids. The V gene lost 0 bases and the J gene lost 0 bases, with 7 bases spanning the gap.

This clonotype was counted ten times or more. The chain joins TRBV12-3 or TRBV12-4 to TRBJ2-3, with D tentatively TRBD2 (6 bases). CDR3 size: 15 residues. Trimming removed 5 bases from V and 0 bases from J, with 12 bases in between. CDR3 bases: TGTGCCAGCAGTCCTGGAGGGAGAAGCACAGATACGCAGTATTTT. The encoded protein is CASSPGGRSTDTQYF.

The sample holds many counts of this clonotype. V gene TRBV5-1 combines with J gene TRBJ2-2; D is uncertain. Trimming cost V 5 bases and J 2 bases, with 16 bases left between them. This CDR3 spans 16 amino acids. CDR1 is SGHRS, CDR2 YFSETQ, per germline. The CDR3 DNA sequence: TGCGCCAGCAGATCGGCAGCCGCTCCTAACACCGGGGAGCTGTTTTTT. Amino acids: CASRSAAAPNTGELFF.

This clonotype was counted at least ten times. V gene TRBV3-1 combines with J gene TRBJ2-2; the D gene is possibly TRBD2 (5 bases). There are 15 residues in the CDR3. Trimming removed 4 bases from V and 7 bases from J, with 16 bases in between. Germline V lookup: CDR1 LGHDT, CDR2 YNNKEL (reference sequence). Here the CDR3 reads CASSRRAMEVGELFF. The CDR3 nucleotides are TGTGCCAGCAGCCGAAGGGCTATGGAGGTCGGGGAGCTGTTTTTT.

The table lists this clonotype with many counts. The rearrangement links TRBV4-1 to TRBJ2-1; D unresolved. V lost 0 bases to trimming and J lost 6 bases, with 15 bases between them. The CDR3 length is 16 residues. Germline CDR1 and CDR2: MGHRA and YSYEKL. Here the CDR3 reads CASSQEYSGYLNEQFF. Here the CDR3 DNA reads TGCGCCAGCAGCCAAGAATATAGTGGATACCTCAATGAGCAGTTCTTC.

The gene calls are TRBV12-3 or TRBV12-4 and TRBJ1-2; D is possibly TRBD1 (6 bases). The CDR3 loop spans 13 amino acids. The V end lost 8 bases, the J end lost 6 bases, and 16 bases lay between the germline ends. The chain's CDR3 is CASYQGFGDGYTF. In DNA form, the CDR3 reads TGTGCCAGCTATCAGGGGTTTGGGGATGGCTACACCTTC.

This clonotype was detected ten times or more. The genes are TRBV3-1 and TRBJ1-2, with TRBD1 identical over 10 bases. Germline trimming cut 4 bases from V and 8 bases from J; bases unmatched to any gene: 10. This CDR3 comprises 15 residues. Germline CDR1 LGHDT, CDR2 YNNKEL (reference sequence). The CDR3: CASSLRGDRGLGYTF. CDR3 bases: TGTGCCAGCAGCCTAAGAGGGGACAGGGGTTTAGGCTACACCTTC.

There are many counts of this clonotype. The CDR3 sequence is CASSQDRGLARETQYF. DNA for the CDR3: TGTGCCAGCAGCCAAGATCGGGGACTAGCCCGAGAGACCCAGTACTTC. The rearrangement links TRBV3-1 to TRBJ2-5, with 9 bases identical to TRBD2. This CDR3 spans 16 amino acids. The J segment lost 4 bases and the V segment lost 0 bases, leaving 6 bases of the junction unmatched. In germline, CDR1 is LGHDT, CDR2 YNNKEL (reference sequence).

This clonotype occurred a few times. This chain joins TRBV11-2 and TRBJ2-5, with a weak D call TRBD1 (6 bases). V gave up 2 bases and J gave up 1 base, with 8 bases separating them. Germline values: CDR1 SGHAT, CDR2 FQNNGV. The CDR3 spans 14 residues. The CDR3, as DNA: TGTGCCAGCAGCTTAACCAGGGGCCAAGAGACCCAGTACTTC. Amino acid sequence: CASSLTRGQETQYF.

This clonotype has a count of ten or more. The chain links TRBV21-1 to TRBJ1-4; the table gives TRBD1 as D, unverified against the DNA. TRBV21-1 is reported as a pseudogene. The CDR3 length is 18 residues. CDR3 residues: CASSSIGGTEPTNEKLFF. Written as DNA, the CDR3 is TGTGCCAGCAGCTCGATCGGGGGGACAGAACCAACTAATGAAAAACTGTTTTTT.

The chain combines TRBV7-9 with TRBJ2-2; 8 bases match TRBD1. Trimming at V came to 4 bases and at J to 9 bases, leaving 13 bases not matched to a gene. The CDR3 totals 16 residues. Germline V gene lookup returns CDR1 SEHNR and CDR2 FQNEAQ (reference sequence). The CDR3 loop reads CASSSPGFQGARELFF. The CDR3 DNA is TGTGCCAGCAGCTCGCCGGGGTTCCAGGGGGCGAGGGAGCTGTTTTTT. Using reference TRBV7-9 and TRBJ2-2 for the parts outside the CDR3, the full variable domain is DTGVSQNPRHKITKRGQNVTFRCDPISEHNRLYWYRQTLGQGPEFLTYFQNEAQLEKSRLLSDRFSAERPKGSFSTLEIQRTEQGDSAMYLCASSSPGFQGARELFFGEGSRLTVL.

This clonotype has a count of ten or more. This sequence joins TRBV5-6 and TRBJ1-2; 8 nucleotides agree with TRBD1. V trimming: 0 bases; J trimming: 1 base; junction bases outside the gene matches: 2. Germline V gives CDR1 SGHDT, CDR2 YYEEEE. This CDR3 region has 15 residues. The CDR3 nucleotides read TGTGCCAGCAGCTTGGGGACAGGGTATAACTATGGCTACACCTTC. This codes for CASSLGTGYNYGYTF.

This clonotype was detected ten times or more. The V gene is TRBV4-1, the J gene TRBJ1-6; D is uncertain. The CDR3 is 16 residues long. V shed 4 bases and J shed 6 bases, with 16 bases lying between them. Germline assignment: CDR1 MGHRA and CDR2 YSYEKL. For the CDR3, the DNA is TGCGCCAGCAGCCCCATGGGGAGGGCCTCTAATTCACCCCTCCACTTT. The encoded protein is CASSPMGRASNSPLHF.

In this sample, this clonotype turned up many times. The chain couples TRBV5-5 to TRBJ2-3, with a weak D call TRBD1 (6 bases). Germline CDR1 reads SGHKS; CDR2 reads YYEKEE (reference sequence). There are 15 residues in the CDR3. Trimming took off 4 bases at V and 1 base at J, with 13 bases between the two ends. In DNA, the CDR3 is TGTGCCAGCAGCCACGACAGGTGGGGCACAGATACGCAGTATTTT. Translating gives CASSHDRWGTDTQYF.

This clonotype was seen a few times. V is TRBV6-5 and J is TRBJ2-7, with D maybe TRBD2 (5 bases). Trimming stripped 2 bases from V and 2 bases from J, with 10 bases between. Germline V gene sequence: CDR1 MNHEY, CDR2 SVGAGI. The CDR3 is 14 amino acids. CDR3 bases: TGTGCCAGCAGTTACGAAGGAGGCCCCTACGAGCAGTACTTC. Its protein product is CASSYEGGPYEQYF.

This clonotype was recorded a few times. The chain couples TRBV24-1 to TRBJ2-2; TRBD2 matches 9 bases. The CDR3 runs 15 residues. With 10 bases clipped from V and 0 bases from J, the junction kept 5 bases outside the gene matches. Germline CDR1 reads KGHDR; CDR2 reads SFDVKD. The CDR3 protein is CATGSSGANTGELFF. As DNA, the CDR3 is TGTGCCACAGGATCTAGCGGGGCGAACACCGGGGAGCTGTTTTTT.